The text below deals with one T cell receptor beta chain. What it binds is unknown. The table came from immunoSEQ multiplex PCR; TCRdb's copy has only in-frame clones and leaves some out. The data hold tens of thousands of clones, with over 70% observed a single time. From germline, CDR1 is SGHAT and CDR2 FQNNGV. CDR3 length: 14 residues. Unmatched junction bases numbered 2, after V lost 0 bases and J lost 4 bases. Time point: week 23, last vaccination. The study gave 300 ug of mutant IDH1 20-mer peptide per vaccine dose, with topical imiquimod. The entry originates in a study of a mutant IDH1 vaccine in newly diagnosed glioma.

The clonotype comes from a woman aged 40 to 55 with glioma. Some clones in this sample may be carry-over from other donors' samples. This specimen consisted of PBMCs, obtained from a glioma patient whose treatment included an IDH1 peptide vaccine. The genes are TRBV11-2 and TRBJ2-7; TRBD1 matches at 8 bases. The CDR3 region is CASSLEDRVYEQYF. The CDR3 nucleotides read TGTGCCAGCAGCTTAGAGGACAGGGTATACGAGCAGTACTTC.